A single sample is the source of the 12 T cell receptor beta chains below, sequenced in a study of patients and donors after allogeneic stem cell transplantation (dated by TCRdb to 2020 to 2021). The library was built by means of RT-PCR. The sequencer was a NextSeq 550. Through fastp at Q25 and MiXCR, TCRdb rebuilt clones from the public reads, retaining in-frame beta chains. For every CDR3 protein sequence, its rows merge into one entry that carries the most common genes and DNA. Here the sample has a few hundred thousand distinct CDR3 sequences; roughly two fifths occur a single time. The ten largest clones add up to under 14% of the sample. Specimen: blood, either unsorted or a sorted T cell fraction (not recorded which). The source of these receptors is a human donor who was either an allogeneic HSCT recipient or a stem cell or donor lymphocyte infusion donor (not recorded which). It is not recorded whose cells these are; they may come from a transplant donor.

The V call is TRBV12-3 or TRBV12-4, the J call TRBJ2-7; D is possibly TRBD1 or TRBD2 (5 bases each). The CDR3 is made up of 12 amino acids. Trimming pared 6 bases from V and 3 bases from J, leaving 9 bases between. The CDR3 region is CASSTGLYEQYF. In DNA form, the CDR3 reads TGTGCCAGCAGCACGGGGCTCTACGAGCAGTACTTC.

This clonotype was picked up a small number of times. The rearrangement uses TRBV5-1 and TRBJ1-1; weak D call: TRBD1 (5 bases). V lost 3 bases to trimming and J lost 1 base, with 10 bases between them. The CDR3 runs 14 residues. In germline, CDR1 is SGHRS, CDR2 YFSETQ. Here the CDR3 DNA reads TGCGCCAGCAGCTGGGGACGGTCGAACACTGAAGCTTTCTTT. Its protein is CASSWGRSNTEAFF.

In this sample, this clonotype turned up a few times. The CDR3 loop is CASSVGRADTQYF. Here the CDR3 DNA reads TGTGCCAGCAGCGTAGGACGGGCAGATACGCAGTATTTT. This chain uses TRBV9 with TRBJ2-3; no clear D. CDR1 is SGDLS, CDR2 YYNGEE, per germline. Trimming took 0 bases from V and 4 from J, leaving 6 bases between them. The CDR3 is 13 residues long.

This clonotype was seen only a few times. This chain links TRBV28 with TRBJ1-5; a possible D gene is TRBD1 (6 bases). Germline values: CDR1 MDHEN, CDR2 SYDVKM. The CDR3 has 15 amino acids. V lost 5 bases and J 2 bases, leaving 13 bases between the germline ends. CDR3 nucleotide sequence: TGTGCCAGCAGTCCCTCAGGGGAAGGCAATCAGCCCCAGCATTTT. Translating gives CASSPSGEGNQPQHF.

The rearrangement uses TRBV3-1 and TRBJ1-5, with 12 bases that match TRBD1. This CDR3 is built from 15 residues. Per germline, CDR1 LGHDT and CDR2 YNNKEL (reference sequence). V lost 6 bases to trimming and J lost 6 bases; unmatched junction nucleotides: 6. For the CDR3, the DNA is TGTGCCAGCAGGGACGGGACAGGGGGCGGTCAGCCCCAGCATTTT. It translates to CASRDGTGGGQPQHF.

The chain is built from TRBV6-5 and TRBJ2-7; 10 bases are shared with TRBD1. Germline V gene lookup returns CDR1 MNHEY and CDR2 SVGAGI. Unmatched junction bases numbered 10, after V lost 2 bases and J lost 3 bases. The CDR3 length is 17 residues. For the CDR3, the DNA is TGTGCCAGCAGTTACCAAAATTCCGGGACAGGGGTCTACGAGCAGTACTTC. This translates into CASSYQNSGTGVYEQYF.

The gene calls are TRBV10-3 and TRBJ2-1; TRBD1 aligns across 9 bases. The CDR3 length is 18 residues. Looked up from germline, CDR1 is ENHRY and CDR2 is SYGVKD. The junction had 13 bases not matched to a gene; V was cut back by 5 bases and J by 2 bases. CDR3 nucleotide sequence: TGTGCCATCAGTTACAGGGGGCTGGGGTCCGGCCCCTACAATGAGCAGTTCTTC. This encodes CAISYRGLGSGPYNEQFF.

V and J are TRBV5-1 and TRBJ2-5, with D possibly matching TRBD2 (6 bases). V lost 4 bases to trimming and J lost 5 bases, with 18 bases between them. There are 15 residues in the CDR3. Germline V gives CDR1 SGHRS, CDR2 YFSETQ. The DNA for the CDR3 is TGCGCCAGCAGCAGACGGCACGGAGGGACCGAGACCCAGTACTTC. It translates to CASSRRHGGTETQYF.

The table lists this clonotype with a few counts. The rearrangement joins TRBV24-1 to TRBJ1-4; D gene ambiguous. Looked up from germline, CDR1 is KGHDR and CDR2 is SFDVKD. The CDR3 loop spans 15 amino acids. Between the trimmed V and J ends, which lost 4 bases and 4 bases, there was a span of 12 bases. CDR3 coding DNA: TGTGCCACCAGTGACCCTGGAGCTAGTAATGAAAAACTGTTTTTT. Encoded protein: CATSDPGASNEKLFF.

V is TRBV7-8 and J is TRBJ2-2, with 7 positions matching TRBD1. Trimming cost V 10 bases and J 3 bases; bases outside gene matches: 5. The CDR3 is 13 amino acids. Per the germline V gene, CDR1 is SGHVS and CDR2 is FQNEAQ. Here the CDR3 DNA reads TGTGCCACAAGGGACAGATACACCGGGGAGCTGTTTTTT. This sequence encodes CATRDRYTGELFF.

This clonotype was seen a few times. The chain has TRBV12-3 or TRBV12-4 and TRBJ2-5, with a tentative D call TRBD2 (6 bases). V lost 0 bases, J lost 1 base, and 6 bases lay in between. This CDR3 has 14 amino acids. CDR3 residues: CASSLAGLQETQYF. CDR3 sequence (DNA): TGTGCCAGCAGTTTAGCGGGACTCCAAGAGACCCAGTACTTC.

The table lists this clonotype with a count of one. This chain connects TRBV29-1 to TRBJ2-1; 10 positions match TRBD2. V gave up 2 bases and J gave up 2 bases; unmatched junction bases: 6. Germline loops: CDR1 SQVTM, CDR2 ANQGSEA. The CDR3 runs to 16 residues. The CDR3 sequence: CSVEPASGGPYNEQFF. The CDR3, as DNA: TGCAGCGTTGAACCGGCTAGCGGGGGTCCCTACAATGAGCAGTTCTTC.